This entry concerns a single TCR beta chain. Clones were read by immunoSEQ multiplex PCR, and TCRdb kept only the in-frame ones, dropping some. The sample has 260,000 or so clones, more than 70% seen once; the top ten hold approximately 1.2%. V dropped 2 bases and J dropped 4 bases, with 18 bases sitting between them. The CDR3 sequence is 16 residues long. Germline V lookup: CDR1 MDHEN, CDR2 SYDVKM. Clinical history as reported by participants underpinned cohort assignment. The data belong to a study of blood T cell repertoires in COVID-19. The wider study: The United States, Italy and Spain supplied acute and convalescent COVID-19 samples. Nucleic acid was either cDNA or gDNA, and it came from T cells, B-cell-depleted T cells, or PBMCs.

The clonotype originates from a woman in her thirties or forties with acute COVID-19. J is TRBJ2-7 and V is TRBV28, with D perhaps TRBD2 (7 bases). Sequencing input: PBMCs or T cells enriched from blood (not recorded which). CDR3: CASSLNQGSGGYEQYF. The CDR3 coding sequence is TGTGCCAGCAGTTTAAACCAGGGGTCGGGAGGATACGAGCAGTACTTC.